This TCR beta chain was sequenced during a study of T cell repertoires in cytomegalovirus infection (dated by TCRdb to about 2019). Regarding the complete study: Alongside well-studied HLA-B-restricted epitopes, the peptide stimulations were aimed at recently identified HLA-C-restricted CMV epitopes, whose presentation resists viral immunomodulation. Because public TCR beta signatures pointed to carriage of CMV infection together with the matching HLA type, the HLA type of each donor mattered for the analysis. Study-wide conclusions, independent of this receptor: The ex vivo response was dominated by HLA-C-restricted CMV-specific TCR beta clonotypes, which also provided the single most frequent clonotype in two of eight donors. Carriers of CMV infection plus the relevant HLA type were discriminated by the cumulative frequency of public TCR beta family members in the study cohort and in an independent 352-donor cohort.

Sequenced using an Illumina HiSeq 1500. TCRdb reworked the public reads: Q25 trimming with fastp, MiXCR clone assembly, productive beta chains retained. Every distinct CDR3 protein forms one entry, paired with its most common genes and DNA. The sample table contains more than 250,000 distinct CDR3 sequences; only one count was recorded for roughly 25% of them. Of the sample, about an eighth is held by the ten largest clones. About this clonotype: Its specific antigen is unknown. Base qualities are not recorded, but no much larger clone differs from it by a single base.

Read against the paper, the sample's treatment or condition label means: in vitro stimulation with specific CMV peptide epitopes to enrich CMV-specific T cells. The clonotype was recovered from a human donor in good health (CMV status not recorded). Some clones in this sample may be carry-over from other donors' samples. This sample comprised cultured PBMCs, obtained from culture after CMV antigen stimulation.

The CDR3 in this case is CASSSGTSDYEQYF. The DNA is as follows: TGTGCCAGCAGCTCCGGGACTAGCGACTACGAGCAGTACTTC. Rearrangement joined TRBV6-6 to TRBJ2-7; TRBD2 aligns with 10 central bases. From the cysteine up to the phenylalanine, the CDR3 has a length of 14 residues. Only the CDR3 region is kept as DNA, spanning 42 bases read in frame from base 1. Compared with germline, V lacks 6 bases and J lacks 3 bases; bases without a gene match: 5. Via the germline V gene (reference sequence), CDR1 is MNHNY and CDR2 SVGAGI.